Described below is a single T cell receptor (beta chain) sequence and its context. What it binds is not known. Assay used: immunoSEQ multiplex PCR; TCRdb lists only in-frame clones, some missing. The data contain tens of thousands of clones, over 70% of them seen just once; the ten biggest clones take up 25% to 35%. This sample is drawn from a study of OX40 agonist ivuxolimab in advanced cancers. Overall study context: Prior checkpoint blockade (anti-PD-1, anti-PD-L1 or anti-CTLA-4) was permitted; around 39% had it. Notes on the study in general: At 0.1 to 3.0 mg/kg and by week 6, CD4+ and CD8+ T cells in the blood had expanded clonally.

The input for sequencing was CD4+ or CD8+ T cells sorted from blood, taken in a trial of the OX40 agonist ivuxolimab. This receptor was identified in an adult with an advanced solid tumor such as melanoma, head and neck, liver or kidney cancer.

The CDR3: CASSRQGSSTSNQPQHF. The CDR3 coding sequence is TGTGCCAGCAGCCGACAGGGATCCTCCACTAGCAATCAGCCCCAGCATTTT. The chain uses TRBV5-8 and TRBJ1-5; the match to TRBD1 covers 7 bases. V was clipped by 4 bases and J by 0 bases; unmatched bases: 10. CDR1 is SGHTS and CDR2 is YDEGEE in the germline V gene. This CDR3 region has 17 residues.